These 11 T cell receptor beta chains originate from one sample sequenced in a study of cytomegalovirus exposure and HLA in healthy donors. This PCR relied on a set of 60 Vbeta primers and 13 Jbeta primers. Measured with immunoSEQ multiplex PCR; TCRdb has only the in-frame clones, and not every one. The sample has fewer than 150,000 clones, over 55% seen once. Sequences were obtained from PBMCs. The source is a man in his late teens or twenties in good health and CMV-seropositive.

This CDR3 reads CASSQMTGGGDEKLFF. The DNA for the CDR3 is TGTGCCAGCAGCCAGATGACAGGGGGAGGCGATGAAAAACTGTTTTTT. The V gene is TRBV4-2, the J gene TRBJ1-4; 9 bases match TRBD1. With V trimmed by 3 bases and J by 6 bases, 8 bases remained unmatched. This CDR3 is built from 16 residues. CDR1 LGHNA and CDR2 YNFKEQ come from the germline V gene.

The sample holds a few counts of this clone. This chain connects TRBV7-6 to TRBJ2-1, with 8 bases identical to TRBD2. J lost 0 bases, V lost 5 bases, and 3 bases had no gene match. This CDR3 has 15 amino acids. The germline V gene encodes CDR1 SGHVS and CDR2 FNYEAQ. CDR3 amino acids: CASSPSGGSYNEQFF. The CDR3, as DNA: TGTGCCAGCAGCCCCAGCGGGGGCTCCTACAATGAGCAGTTCTTC.

The chain couples TRBV18 to TRBJ1-6; TRBD1 matches 9 bases. There are 14 residues in the CDR3. The trim removed 2 bases at V and 13 bases at J, leaving 6 bases unmatched. Germline lookup yields CDR1 KGHSH and CDR2 LQKENI. The CDR3 region is CASSPGTGSKPLHF. CDR3 bases: TGTGCCAGCTCACCAGGGACAGGGAGTAAGCCCCTCCACTTT.

Here the CDR3 reads CASSLGVGTEAFF. In DNA form, the CDR3 reads TGCGCCAGCAGCTTAGGGGTCGGCACTGAAGCTTTCTTT. This sequence joins TRBV5-1 and TRBJ1-1; tentative D call: TRBD1 (5 bases). Germline V gene data show CDR1 as SGHRS and CDR2 as YFSETQ. There are 13 residues in the CDR3. V gave up 2 bases and J gave up 4 bases, with 9 bases separating them.

Of note for this clone: One end of the junction fails to match germline, which may point to a read error. The chain uses TRBV7-9 and TRBJ2-7; D gene unclear. The CDR3 totals 12 residues. CDR1 and CDR2 (germline): SEHNR, FQNEAQ (reference sequence). Here the CDR3 DNA reads TGTTCCAGCACCCCGGCAGGCTACGAGCAGTACTTC. It translates to CSSTPAGYEQYF.

The chain joins TRBV6-5 to TRBJ1-4; maybe TRBD1 (5 bases). There are 14 residues in the CDR3. V was cut by 6 bases and J by 3 bases, with 11 bases left in between. Germline loops: CDR1 MNHEY, CDR2 SVGAGI. The CDR3 reads CASSGGLANEKLFF. Written as DNA, the CDR3 is TGTGCCAGCAGCGGGGGTCTGGCTAATGAAAAACTGTTTTTT.

The CDR3: CAISASPTGVNYEQYF. The CDR3 DNA reads as TGTGCCATCAGTGCCTCACCGACAGGGGTGAACTACGAGCAGTACTTC. The rearrangement uses TRBV10-3 and TRBJ2-7; 8 nucleotides line up with TRBD1. CDR1 is ENHRY, CDR2 SYGVKD, per germline. The CDR3 is 16 residues long. With V trimmed by 4 bases and J by 3 bases, 11 bases remained unmatched.

The gene calls are TRBV6-5 and TRBJ2-7; 9 bases line up with TRBD1. The ends lost 5 bases at V and 7 bases at J; junction bases unmatched: 12. CDR3 length: 15 amino acids. CDR1 and CDR2 (germline): MNHEY, SVGAGI. Here the CDR3 reads CASSRTTGGWDEQYF. In nucleotides, the CDR3 is TGTGCCAGCAGTCGGACGACAGGGGGGTGGGATGAGCAGTACTTC.

V and J are TRBV28 and TRBJ1-2; D unresolved. The CDR3 sequence is 13 residues long. CDR1 MDHEN and CDR2 SYDVKM come from the germline V gene. The V gene lost 6 bases and the J gene lost 0 bases, with 8 bases spanning the gap. The CDR3 region has the DNA TGTGCCAGCAGCCCACAAACTAACTATGGCTACACCTTC. Its protein product is CASSPQTNYGYTF.

V usage is TRBV6-1 and J usage is TRBJ1-5; no firm D call. Between the trimmed V and J ends, which lost 4 bases and 3 bases, there was a span of 10 bases. The CDR3 is 14 amino acids. The germline CDR1 and CDR2 sequences are MNHNS and SASEGT. CDR3 protein: CASSGTGNNQPQHF. In DNA, the CDR3 is TGTGCCAGCAGTGGGACGGGGAACAATCAGCCCCAGCATTTT.

This chain connects TRBV2 to TRBJ1-6; perhaps TRBD1 as D (5 bases). Germline V gene lookup returns CDR1 SNHLY and CDR2 FYNNEI. Trimming removed 4 bases at V and 5 bases at J, with 12 bases between. This CDR3 spans 15 amino acids. The CDR3 spells CASSVQVYDNSPLHF. The CDR3 nucleotides are TGTGCCAGCAGTGTACAGGTTTATGATAATTCACCCCTCCACTTT.